This T cell receptor (beta chain) emerged from a study of molecular identifiers for immune sequencing clone quantification. CDR3 length: 16 amino acids. Germline V gene sequence: CDR1 LGHNA, CDR2 YSLEER. The V end was cut by 0 bases, the J end by 4 bases, with 16 bases between. Sorting selected naive CD8 T cells with a CD8+CD4-CCR7+CD45RA+ phenotype. In this sample, this clonotype turned up a few times. The antigen is not known. Preparation of the bulk TCR libraries relied on previously described methods and listed TCR primers. One entry per CDR3 protein, called by TCRdb with MiXCR from the PCR reads. The sample holds 400,000 to 600,000 distinct CDR3 sequences, 20% to 25% seen once. Study-wide points: Even with 1 million or so naive cells present, spiked Jurkat TCR RNA from one cell was reportedly detectable. Clonotypes surpassing 20 RNA copies contained over 99% of effector molecules, versus under 1% in naive cells.

This clonotype was obtained from a human donor in good health. Some libraries in this study had Jurkat cell RNA spiked in. This chain connects TRBV4-3 to TRBJ2-7; D ambiguous. The sample was naive CD8+ T cells from blood, with Jurkat cell RNA spiked in. Subset specified: FACS-sorted CD8+CD4-CCR7+CD45RA+ naive T cells. The CDR3 DNA reads as TGCGCCAGCAGCCAAGATTTGCCTCGTCCCGCTTACGAGCAGTACTTC. Translated: CASSQDLPRPAYEQYF.